This T cell receptor beta chain was recorded in a study of vaccination effects on CD4 cells after COVID-19. Overall study results and limits: Marked clonal contraction was seen late after vaccination (in both infection- and vaccine-induced clones). Early post-infection timepoints were absent, and convalescent patients were few. Only 1 of 255 vaccine-induced clones from healthy vaccinees cross-reacted with common cold coronaviruses.

Pools of viral peptides were used by the ViraFEST assay to expand antigen-specific CD4+ T cells ahead of sequencing. Culture lasted around eleven days before CD4+ T cell isolation. Previously uninfected by SARS-CoV-2, the vaccine recipients also showed negative nucleocapsid antibodies. IL-2 at about 10 IU/ml and peptides at around 10 ug/ml were added to cultured PBMC, fewer than 2.5 million per well. Some clones are missing from TCRdb's copy, which holds only in-frame ones; the method was immunoSEQ multiplex PCR. Of approximately 68,000 clones listed, around 78% are singletons. With regard to this clone: Its matching antigen is unknown.

Germline V gives CDR1 KGHDR, CDR2 SFDVKD. J gave up 5 bases and V 3 bases, and 13 bases lay outside the gene matches. CDR3 length: 18 amino acids. The clonotype originates from a human donor who received a COVID-19 vaccine. This chain links TRBV24-1 with TRBJ2-5; 11 nucleotides line up with TRBD1. Sample: CD4+ T cells from PBMCs cultured with SARS-CoV-2 spike peptides, taken before COVID-19 vaccination. The DNA for the CDR3 is TGTGCCACCAGTGATCCGCCCGGACAGGGGGCGGTGGGTGAGACCCAGTACTTC. It specifies CATSDPPGQGAVGETQYF.